These T cell receptor beta chains were read from a single sample in a study of blood T cell repertoires in COVID-19. Profiling relied on immunoSEQ multiplex PCR, and the TCRdb table lists in-frame clones only, not all of them. The sample contains some 120,000 clones, about 83% of which appear only once. Source material: peripheral blood. These receptors all come from a man older than 75 with active or convalescent COVID-19. Each CDR3 is given with its conserved first and last residue. The D gene is left open where the match is weak. Clone sizes are given selectively: once, few, many, or a class where the clone is expanded.

V	J	D	size	DNA	CDR3
TRBV12-3/TRBV12-4	TRBJ1-2	.	.	TGTGCCAGCAGTTTAGGAGCTGGCTATGGCTACACCTTC	CASSLGAGYGYTF
TRBV12-5	TRBJ1-1	TRBD1	.	TGTGCTAGTGGTACAGCGACAGGGGCGGACACTGAAGCTTTCTTT	CASGTATGADTEAFF
TRBV5-5	TRBJ1-1	.	.	TGTGCCAGCAGCTGGGGGCAGAACACTGAAGCTTTCTTT	CASSWGQNTEAFF
TRBV6-1	TRBJ2-3	.	.	TGTGCCAGCAGGATACAGGGAGGGCAACATACGCAGTATTTT	CASRIQGGQHTQYF
TRBV30	TRBJ2-2	.	.	TGTGCCTGGAGGCCAGGCAGGGTAAATTCGAACACCGGGGAGCTGTTTTTT	CAWRPGRVNSNTGELFF
TRBV5-1	TRBJ1-4	.	.	TGCGCCAGCAGCTTCACAGGGAGCGAAAAACTGTTTTTT	CASSFTGSEKLFF
TRBV13	TRBJ2-7	.	.	TGTGCCAGCAGCTTAGACAGGACGGCCTACGAGCAGTACTTC	CASSLDRTAYEQYF
TRBV15	TRBJ2-2	TRBD2	many	TGTGCCACCAGCAGCGGTCGGGAGGGGCCTTCCGGGGAGCTGTTTTTT	CATSSGREGPSGELFF
TRBV5-4	TRBJ1-3	.	.	TGTGCCAGCAGCCCGGACACGAACTCTGGAAACACCATATATTTT	CASSPDTNSGNTIYF
TRBV24-1	TRBJ1-1	.	once	TGTGCCACCAGTGATTCAGGGGCTGAAGCTTTCTTT	CATSDSGAEAFF
TRBV5-6	TRBJ2-5	.	few	TGTGCCAGCAGCTTGGAGTTGGGGGGTGCCCAGTACTTC	CASSLELGGAQYF
TRBV11-3	TRBJ1-1	.	few	TGTGCCAGCAGCTTTTCAGGGGCTGAAGCTTTCTTT	CASSFSGAEAFF
TRBV19	TRBJ1-3	.	.	TGTGCCAGTAGTTCGTTCTCTGGAAACACCATATATTTT	CASSSFSGNTIYF
TRBV2	TRBJ2-3	.	.	TGTGCCAGCAGTGGGGCCACCCCAGATACGCAGTATTTT	CASSGATPDTQYF
TRBV5-8	TRBJ1-2	.	.	TGTGCCAGCAGCTTGAAGGGGGTCTCTGGCTACACCTTC	CASSLKGVSGYTF
TRBV28	TRBJ1-6	TRBD1	once	TGTGCCAGCAGGCCCCTACGGGCAGGGGGAAATTCACCCCTCCACTTT	CASRPLRAGGNSPLHF
TRBV5-1	TRBJ1-5	.	.	TGCGCCAGCAGCTCCAAAGGGGGAACCGATCAGCCCCAGCATTTT	CASSSKGGTDQPQHF
TRBV11-3	TRBJ2-7	TRBD1	.	TGTGCCAGCAGCCCGGACAGGGGATACGAGCAGTACTTC	CASSPDRGYEQYF
TRBV6-4	TRBJ1-1	TRBD1	.	TGTGCCAGCAGTGACTCGAAGGGACAGGGGCTTAGCTTT	CASSDSKGQGLSF
TRBV2	TRBJ1-2	TRBD1	.	TGTGCCAGCAGTAATACAGGGGGCAGGGGCTACACCTTC	CASSNTGGRGYTF
TRBV6-5	TRBJ2-5	TRBD2	.	TGTGCCAGCAGAACTAGCGGGGGGGCCGGAGAGACCCAGTACTTC	CASRTSGGAGETQYF
TRBV27	TRBJ2-3	TRBD2	.	TGTGCCAGCAGTCCCCGTTTGACTCGCGTCGGGGGGGCCTCAGATACGCAGTATTTT	CASSPRLTRVGGASDTQYF
TRBV4-3	TRBJ2-2	.	.	TGCGCCAGCAGCCCGGTCCAGGGCCGCACCGGGGAGCTGTTTTTT	CASSPVQGRTGELFF
TRBV5-1	TRBJ1-6	TRBD1	.	TGCGCCAGCAGCCTCGGGACAGCTAATTCACCCCTCCACTTT	CASSLGTANSPLHF
TRBV7-9	TRBJ2-1	TRBD1	.	TGTGCCAGCAGCTTAGCGGGACAGGGGTCCTACAATGAGCAGTTCTTC	CASSLAGQGSYNEQFF
TRBV16	TRBJ2-1	TRBD2	once	TGTGCCAGCAGCCAAGCCTTAGCGGGAGCCTACAATGAGCAGTTCTTC	CASSQALAGAYNEQFF
TRBV7-2	TRBJ1-1	TRBD1	.	TGTGCCAGCAGTTCACTGGACAGGGGGCGTGAAGCTTTCTTT	CASSSLDRGREAFF
TRBV10-2	TRBJ2-5	TRBD2	.	TGCGCCAGCAGGCGGGGGGGCGGAGAGACCCAGTACTTC	CASRRGGGETQYF